This TCR beta chain was found in a study of monozygotic twins with inflammatory bowel disease. Following a re-call of the 5' RACE reads, TCRdb has one entry per CDR3 protein and lacks DNA. There are 400,000 to 500,000 distinct CDR3 sequences in the sample, with approximately 2.3% held by the top ten. In germline, CDR1 is DFQATT, CDR2 SNEGSKA (reference sequence). The CDR3 is 18 residues long. As concerns this clonotype: Its target is not known.

Study outcomes and limitations: It was observed that concordant and discordant twins did not differ in repertoire similarity, possibly given limited power.

Sequenced sample: blood. This chain joins TRBV20-1 and TRBJ2-1; TCRdb calls TRBD1, which cannot be checked without DNA. This sequence originates from a human donor with ulcerative colitis or Crohn's disease, or a healthy co-twin of an affected twin (not recorded which). CDR3 region: CSARDGDHWGSSYNEQFF.